This T cell receptor (beta chain) was documented in a study of T cells in localized non-small cell lung cancer (dated by TCRdb to 2020 to 2021). Regarding the research as a whole: T cell repertoires of 236 early-stage NSCLC patients were analyzed, with tumors being compared against uninvolved tumor-adjacent lungs. The cohort consisted of roughly 240 treatment-naive NSCLC patients whose localized lung tumors had been resected. A mean age of around 69 years was recorded for the NSCLC patients, of whom roughly 130 were male and 107 were female. Here is what the overall study found, with its caveats: Longer overall survival was associated with higher T cell density in blood, whereas shorter survival was associated with higher clonality in adjacent lung. Because multi-region sequencing of the tumors was not done, intratumor heterogeneity could not be ruled out. Uninvolved tumor-adjacent lung showed the highest T cell clonality, higher than tumor, which suggests more focused antigenic responses in the uninvolved tumor-adjacent lung. Because the study design was exploratory, TCR variables were selected using unadjusted p-values without false-discovery rate correction. Of the top 100 tumor clones, a median of roughly 53 were detected in paired uninvolved adjacent lung; around 27 were also among that lung's top 100.

TCR beta CDR3 regions were sequenced from DNA using the immunoSEQ Assay. The original pipeline was this. To compute T cell density, TCR beta template counts were normalized to usable DNA, which was estimated by amplifying housekeeping genes. Using the preseqR package, richness was estimated by extrapolating to 120,000 templates for tissue samples and 400,000 templates for PBMC samples. Clonality was defined by subtracting Pielou's evenness from one. Differential abundance testing on productive amino-acid clonotypes, with a minimum total count of 5 and an alpha of 0.1, was used to identify tissue-enriched TCRs. Repertoire overlap between compartments was quantified with the Jaccard Index and Morisita Overlap Index. GLIPH grouped TCR beta CDR3s together with public tetramer-defined viral CDR3s, and a viral motif had to include at least three viral sequences and show V-gene enrichment. TCRdb provides this immuneACCESS table in a form limited to in-frame rearrangements. Some clones are lacking; in checked studies, under half of them reflect an unresolved V gene, and why the rest are absent is not known. The V and J calls and the clone size are those of that table, but D and trimming were determined from the DNA. The sample yields tens of thousands of clones; 84% were counted once. Jointly, the top ten make up around an eighth of the sample.

Concerning this clone: Its antigen remains unidentified. It has no much larger one-base neighbor in the sample; base qualities were not kept.

A distance of 17 bases separates the germline ends of V and J, which lose 3 bases and 5 bases respectively. Based on the germline V gene, the CDR1 and CDR2 sequences are SGDLS and YYNGEE. The CDR3 covers 15 residues, taking in both the cysteine and the phenylalanine. Only the CDR3 DNA is retained, 45 bases long and in frame from the first base. At diagnosis, tumor, uninvolved tumor-adjacent lung and peripheral blood were collected and then preserved as a mix of FFPE and fresh-frozen material. For TCR repertoire profiling, blood samples were analyzed as peripheral blood mononuclear cells. This clonotype was sampled from a female donor over 55 with stage I lung adenocarcinoma. This specimen was peripheral blood, taken before any cancer treatment. This chain joins TRBV9 to TRBJ1-2, with TRBD1 as a weak D call on 6 bases. The DNA sequence reads TGTGCCAGCAGCGCGAGCCCGGGGACAAGTTATGGCTACACCTTC. The resulting protein is CASSASPGTSYGYTF.